This T cell receptor (beta chain) was profiled in a study of T cells after yellow fever vaccination. Notes on the study in general: On re-exposure, the response was weaker but peaked faster, at day 5 versus 15.

Synthesis of TCR cDNA relied on 5'RACE template switching, which attached a universal primer site and UMIs. In TCRdb, the 5' RACE reads were re-called with MiXCR into one record per CDR3 protein. The sample lists about 630,000 distinct CDR3 sequences; around 12% were seen once. On this clonotype itself: Its antigen is as yet unknown.

V lost 5 bases to trimming and J lost 4 bases, with 7 bases between them. This CDR3 contains 12 residues. The V gene is TRBV12-3 or TRBV12-4, the J gene TRBJ2-3; a possible D gene is TRBD1 (5 bases). The sequencing here drew on PBMCs, taken on the day of the yellow fever booster vaccination. The TCR originated in a man aged 25-45 years who received the YFV17D yellow fever vaccine. The CDR3 protein is CASSPQADTQYF. DNA for the CDR3: TGTGCCAGCAGTCCACAGGCAGATACGCAGTATTTT.